This T cell receptor beta chain was recorded in a study of blood T cell repertoires in COVID-19. Some clones are missing from TCRdb's copy, which holds only in-frame ones; the method was immunoSEQ multiplex PCR. The sample contains 250,000 to 300,000 clones, around nine tenths of which appear only once. This CDR3 has 16 residues. Deletions cut 0 bases from V and 7 bases from J, with 16 bases between. The chain uses TRBV23-1 and TRBJ1-5; D might be TRBD1 (6 bases). TRBV23-1 is flagged as an ORF with uncertain function. The sequenced sample consisted of peripheral blood. The receptor was derived from a man aged 25-40 years with active or convalescent COVID-19. This CDR3 is CASSQSPDRARQPQHF. CDR3 nucleotide sequence: TGCGCCAGCAGTCAATCGCCGGACAGAGCAAGACAGCCCCAGCATTTT.